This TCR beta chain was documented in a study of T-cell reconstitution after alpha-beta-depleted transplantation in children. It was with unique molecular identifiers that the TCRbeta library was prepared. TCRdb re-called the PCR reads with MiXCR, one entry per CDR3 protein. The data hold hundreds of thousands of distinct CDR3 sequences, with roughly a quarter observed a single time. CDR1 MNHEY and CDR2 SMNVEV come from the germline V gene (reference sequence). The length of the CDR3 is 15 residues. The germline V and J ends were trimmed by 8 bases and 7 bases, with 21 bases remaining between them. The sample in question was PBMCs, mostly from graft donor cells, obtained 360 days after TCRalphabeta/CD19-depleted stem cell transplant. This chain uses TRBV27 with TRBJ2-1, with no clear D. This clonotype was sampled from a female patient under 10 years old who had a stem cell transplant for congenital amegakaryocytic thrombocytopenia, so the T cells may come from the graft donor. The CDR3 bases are TGTGCCAGCGGCGATTGGCAGGCGGCAAGAAATGAGCAGTTCTTC. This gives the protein CASGDWQAARNEQFF.